Presented here are 7 T cell receptor beta chains from one specimen sequenced in a study of blood T cell repertoires in COVID-19. Some clones are missing from TCRdb's copy, which holds only in-frame ones; the method was immunoSEQ multiplex PCR. Of roughly 200,000 clones listed, roughly 79% are singletons. Sequencing input: peripheral blood. These TCRs come from a woman aged 40 to 50 with COVID-19, enrolled during active disease.

This chain links TRBV6-5 with TRBJ2-1, with 7 bases that match TRBD2. CDR3 length: 15 residues. Germline assignment: CDR1 MNHEY and CDR2 SVGAGI. V gave up 2 bases and J gave up 4 bases; unmatched junction bases: 5. CDR3: CASSYGAGSYNEQFF. CDR3 nucleotides: TGTGCCAGCAGTTACGGAGCGGGATCTTACAATGAGCAGTTCTTC.

This chain joins TRBV5-4 and TRBJ2-7; possible D gene TRBD1, 5 bases. V was cut by 0 bases and J by 2 bases, with 12 bases left in between. Germline V gene data show CDR1 as SGHNT and CDR2 as YYREEE (reference sequence). The CDR3 spans 15 residues. The CDR3 coding sequence is TGTGCCAGCAGCTTGGAGGCAGGGCGGACCTACGAGCAGTACTTC. It encodes CASSLEAGRTYEQYF.

The chain joins TRBV4-2 to TRBJ2-1, with 10 bases fitting TRBD2. With V trimmed by 1 base and J by 5 bases, 2 bases remained unmatched. Germline CDR1 and CDR2: LGHNA and YNFKEQ. The CDR3 is 15 amino acids. DNA of the CDR3: TGTGCCAGCAGCCAAGTAGCGGGGGGAAACAATGAGCAGTTCTTC. Amino acid sequence: CASSQVAGGNNEQFF.

The chain combines TRBV9 with TRBJ1-5; TRBD1 matches at 7 bases. Per the germline V gene, CDR1 is SGDLS and CDR2 is YYNGEE. CDR3 size: 16 residues. The V gene end was trimmed by 4 bases and the J gene end by 4 bases; junction bases not matched to a gene: 11. CDR3 sequence (DNA): TGTGCCAGCAGCCCGTTTGCAGGGGGGCCTAATCAGCCCCAGCATTTT. Amino acids: CASSPFAGGPNQPQHF.

This chain links TRBV5-4 with TRBJ2-5; D is possibly TRBD1 (6 bases). The germline V gene has CDR1 SGHNT and CDR2 YYREEE (reference sequence). The V end lost 0 bases, the J end lost 4 bases, and 13 bases lay between the germline ends. The CDR3 has 15 residues. The CDR3 region is CASSLDGGAGETQYF. The CDR3 bases are TGTGCCAGCAGCTTGGATGGGGGCGCGGGAGAGACCCAGTACTTC. Full variable domain (remainder filled in from reference TRBV5-4 and TRBJ2-5): ETGVTQSPTHLIKTRGQQVTLRCSSQSGHNTVSWYQQALGQGPQFIFQYYREEENGRGNFPPRFSGLQFPNYSSELNVNALELDDSALYLCASSLDGGAGETQYFGPGTRLLVL.

The chain couples TRBV4-1 to TRBJ1-2; 10 bases fit TRBD1. Losses at the gene ends were 4 bases for V and 2 bases for J; bases not matched to a gene: 10. Germline loops: CDR1 MGHRA, CDR2 YSYEKL. The CDR3 contains 17 residues. The CDR3 sequence is CASSPRQPGQGNYGYTF. The CDR3, as DNA: TGCGCCAGCAGCCCTAGACAACCGGGACAGGGGAACTATGGCTACACCTTC.

The J gene is TRBJ2-3, the V gene TRBV7-3; tentatively, D is TRBD1 (5 bases). The CDR3 is made up of 14 amino acids. Trimming took 0 bases from V and 8 from J, leaving 12 bases between them. Per germline, CDR1 SGHTA and CDR2 FQGTGA. For the CDR3, the DNA is TGTGCCAGCAGCTTAACGGGGCCGGGTAGTACGCAGTATTTT. As protein: CASSLTGPGSTQYF.